This T cell receptor beta chain was sequenced during a study of cytomegalovirus exposure and HLA in healthy donors. CDR3 length equals 15 residues. V lost 3 bases, J lost 0 bases, and 13 bases lay in between. Germline loops: CDR1 GTSNPN, CDR2 SVGIG (reference sequence). Study results and caveats: Despite most TCR sequences being rare, some public TCRs occurred in many donors. CMV serostatus was the only immune exposure information that was available.

Comments on this clone: Its antigen remains unknown.

PCR was performed using 60 Vbeta and 13 Jbeta primers. The assay was immunoSEQ multiplex PCR, and TCRdb's table has in-frame clones only and misses some. The repertoire has about 160,000 clones, around 78% of them found once; the top ten carry 6.5% to 8.5%. The clonotype comes from a woman in her thirties or forties in good health and CMV-seropositive. The chain combines TRBV30 with TRBJ2-3; no clear D. Sequenced sample: PBMCs. CDR3 amino acids: CAWSKKTTSTDTQYF. Here the CDR3 DNA reads TGTGCCTGGAGCAAGAAGACAACTAGCACAGATACGCAGTATTTT.